Listed here are 18 T cell receptor beta chains from one sample, sequenced in a study of shared clonotypes between healthy human individuals (dated by TCRdb to the early 2020s). The library was built by means of the immunoSEQ multiplex PCR assay. Here the immuneACCESS table is served through TCRdb, limited to in-frame sequences with V and J called. Missing clones are a known gap in these copies; in checked studies unresolved V genes cover under half, and the rest lacks a known reason. The sample contains fewer than 1.6 million clones, 98% of them found a single time. Jointly, the top ten make up about 0.34% of the sample. Sample: naive CD4+ T cells sorted from blood. The sample's cell subset or site label is to be understood as: CD45RA+ positively selected. The receptors were gathered from a man aged 30 to 45 in good health.

Details on this clone: The sample contains more than one DNA sequence encoding this CDR3. The chain recombines TRBV2 with TRBJ2-3, with D unresolved. CDR3 size: 13 residues. Germline V CDR1 and CDR2: SNHLY, FYNNEI. V lost 4 bases and J lost 0, with 5 bases in between. The CDR3 here is CASSVESTDTQYF. DNA for the CDR3: TGTGCCAGCAGTGTCGAAAGCACAGATACGCAGTATTTT.

The table lists this clone with a count of one. V and J are TRBV5-1 and TRBJ2-7; TRBD1 might be the D (6 bases). Trimming stripped 2 bases from V and 4 bases from J, with 13 bases between. Per germline, CDR1 SGHRS and CDR2 YFSETQ. This CDR3 spans 14 amino acids. This CDR3 reads CASSFWQGPYEQYF. CDR3 DNA: TGCGCCAGCAGCTTTTGGCAGGGGCCGTACGAGCAGTACTTC.

The chain uses TRBV19 and TRBJ2-3; 7 bases match TRBD2. The CDR3 is 16 residues long. The V segment lost 5 bases and the J segment 4 bases; nucleotides outside the gene matches: 12. In germline, CDR1 is LNHDA, CDR2 SQIVND (reference sequence). Here the CDR3 reads CASSLLGEGRADTQYF. The CDR3 region has the DNA TGTGCCAGTAGTCTCCTTGGGGAGGGCCGGGCAGATACGCAGTATTTT.

On this clone: Other DNA sequences in this sample translate to the same CDR3. The rearrangement uses TRBV7-2 and TRBJ2-3; D not resolved. V lost 5 bases and J lost 2, with 2 bases in between. The V gene's germline CDR1 is SGHTA and CDR2 FQGNSA. The CDR3 extends over 11 amino acids. This chain's CDR3 is CASSPTDTQYF. The CDR3 coding sequence is TGTGCCAGCAGCCCCACAGATACGCAGTATTTT.

V usage is TRBV5-4 and J usage is TRBJ1-3; no clear D gene. The germline CDR1 and CDR2 sequences are SGHNT and YYREEE (reference sequence). The CDR3 is made up of 15 amino acids. V lost 1 base and J lost 0, with 8 bases in between. CDR3 sequence: CASSLRAASGNTIYF. The CDR3 coding sequence is TGTGCCAGCAGCTTGCGGGCAGCCTCTGGAAACACCATATATTTT.

The chain employs TRBV5-1 and TRBJ2-1, with unresolved D. CDR1 is SGHRS and CDR2 is YFSETQ in the germline V gene. Trimming took off 2 bases at V and 4 bases at J, with 13 bases between the two ends. The CDR3 extends over 15 amino acids. In DNA, the CDR3 is TGCGCCAGCAGCTTCCAGGCCGGCCAATACAATGAGCAGTTCTTC. Translated, it gives CASSFQAGQYNEQFF.

The V and J genes are TRBV5-4 and TRBJ2-1; tentative D call: TRBD2 (7 bases). Deletions cut 0 bases from V and 7 bases from J, with 14 bases between. Germline CDR1 is SGHNT and CDR2 is YYREEE (reference sequence). This CDR3 comprises 15 residues. The CDR3 sequence is CASSLAGGAFNEQFF. The CDR3 coding sequence is TGTGCCAGCAGCTTGGCGGGGGGCGCCTTTAATGAGCAGTTCTTC.

The chain has TRBV7-2 and TRBJ2-1; the match to TRBD1 covers 10 bases. The trim removed 5 bases at V and 3 bases at J, leaving 10 bases unmatched. Looked up from germline, CDR1 is SGHTA and CDR2 is FQGNSA. The CDR3 length is 17 residues. In nucleotides, the CDR3 is TGTGCCAGCAGCCCCAGGGGGGACAGGGGCCTCTACAATGAGCAGTTCTTC. Its protein is CASSPRGDRGLYNEQFF. Drawing the rest from reference TRBV7-2 and TRBJ2-1, the complete variable domain is GAGVSQSPSNKVTEKGKDVELRCDPISGHTALYWYRQSLGQGLEFLIYFQGNSAPDKSGLPSDRFSAERTGGSVSTLTIQRTQQEDSAVYLCASSPRGDRGLYNEQFFGPGTRLTVL.

This chain joins TRBV15 and TRBJ2-1; a possible D gene is TRBD2 (6 bases). The CDR3 is made up of 17 amino acids. Germline CDR1 LNHNV, CDR2 YYDKDF (reference sequence). Trimming took 3 bases from V and 7 from J, leaving 22 bases between them. CDR3 amino acids: CATSRDPRGSSTNEQFF. The CDR3 nucleotides read TGTGCCACCAGCAGGGACCCCCGGGGGTCTAGCACTAATGAGCAGTTCTTC.

The count of this clone is one. The V gene is TRBV25-1, the J gene TRBJ2-5; weak D call: TRBD1 (5 bases). V lost 2 bases, J lost 4 bases, and 14 bases lay in between. Germline V lookup: CDR1 MGHDK, CDR2 SYGVNS. The CDR3 has 15 amino acids. CDR3: CASSEKGKVIETQYF. DNA for the CDR3: TGTGCCAGCAGTGAAAAGGGGAAGGTTATAGAGACCCAGTACTTC.

The J gene is TRBJ2-1, the V gene TRBV19; D is perhaps TRBD2 (6 bases). Germline values: CDR1 LNHDA, CDR2 SQIVND (reference sequence). V dropped 6 bases and J dropped 7 bases, with 22 bases sitting between them. CDR3 length: 16 residues. CDR3 in amino acids: CASSHGGAGWKNEQFF. In nucleotides, the CDR3 is TGTGCCAGTAGCCATGGAGGGGCAGGGTGGAAGAATGAGCAGTTCTTC.

This chain uses TRBV7-2 with TRBJ2-1; TRBD2 aligns across 7 bases. The CDR3 has 12 amino acids. Germline V gives CDR1 SGHTA, CDR2 FQGNSA. V was pared by 3 bases and J by 9 bases, with 2 bases of the junction left unmatched. The CDR3 region is CASSLTSFEQFF. The CDR3 nucleotides read TGTGCCAGCAGCTTGACTAGCTTTGAGCAGTTCTTC. The full variable domain, completed using reference TRBV7-2 and TRBJ2-1, is GAGVSQSPSNKVTEKGKDVELRCDPISGHTALYWYRQSLGQGLEFLIYFQGNSAPDKSGLPSDRFSAERTGGSVSTLTIQRTQQEDSAVYLCASSLTSFEQFFGPGTRLTVL.

The chain recombines TRBV15 with TRBJ1-1; D unclear. Looked up from germline, CDR1 is LNHNV and CDR2 is YYDKDF (reference sequence). The CDR3 totals 12 residues. The V end lost 2 bases, the J end lost 10 bases, and 11 bases lay between the germline ends. The chain's CDR3 is CATSRQTWGAFF. The CDR3 DNA reads as TGTGCCACCAGCAGACAAACTTGGGGAGCTTTCTTT.

V usage is TRBV19 and J usage is TRBJ2-3, with D possibly matching TRBD1 (5 bases). Looked up from germline, CDR1 is LNHDA and CDR2 is SQIVND (reference sequence). This CDR3 is built from 15 residues. V shed 2 bases and J shed 8 bases, with 17 bases lying between them. As DNA, the CDR3 is TGTGCCAGTAGTATAAAAAATCAGGGATCGGTTACGCAGTATTTT. This encodes CASSIKNQGSVTQYF. The full variable domain, in which reference TRBV19 and TRBJ2-3 provide the parts outside the CDR3, is DGGITQSPKYLFRKEGQNVTLSCEQNLNHDAMYWYRQDPGQGLRLIYYSQIVNDFQKGDIAEGYSVSREKKESFPLTVTSAQKNPTAFYLCASSIKNQGSVTQYFGPGTRLTVL.

This clone appeared once. This chain links TRBV28 with TRBJ1-5; TRBD1 matches at 7 bases. CDR3 size: 15 residues. V was clipped by 2 bases and J by 6 bases; unmatched bases: 7. The germline V gene encodes CDR1 MDHEN and CDR2 SYDVKM. The CDR3 coding sequence is TGTGCCAGCAGTTTACAGGGGGTGTCGGCTCAGCCCCAGCATTTT. Its protein product is CASSLQGVSAQPQHF. Supplemented by reference TRBV28 and TRBJ1-5, the full variable domain reads DVKVTQSSRYLVKRTGEKVFLECVQDMDHENMFWYRQDPGLGLRLIYFSYDVKMKEKGDIPEGYSVSREKKERFSLILESASTNQTSMYLCASSLQGVSAQPQHFGDGTRLSIL.

The chain couples TRBV18 to TRBJ1-1; D is undetermined. With 6 bases removed from V and 1 base from J, the gap between germline ends came to 9 bases. Germline CDR1 and CDR2: KGHSH and LQKENI. The length of the CDR3 is 13 residues. CDR3 sequence (DNA): TGTGCCAGCTCCCTCACAGAGAACACTGAAGCTTTCTTT. Translated: CASSLTENTEAFF.

V and J are TRBV29-1 and TRBJ2-3; perhaps TRBD2 as D (6 bases). Deletions cut 4 bases from V and 0 bases from J, with 11 bases between. CDR1 and CDR2 (germline): SQVTM, ANQGSEA. The CDR3 is 14 amino acids. CDR3 bases: TGCAGCGTTGTTGGCGGGACGAGCACAGATACGCAGTATTTT. It translates to CSVVGGTSTDTQYF.

The rearrangement joins TRBV29-1 to TRBJ1-1; 7 bases map to TRBD1. The CDR3 runs 12 residues. CDR1 SQVTM and CDR2 ANQGSEA come from the germline V gene. V lost 7 bases to trimming and J lost 1 base; unmatched junction nucleotides: 3. In DNA form, the CDR3 reads TGCAGCGGAGGGACAGCGAACACTGAAGCTTTCTTT. This sequence encodes CSGGTANTEAFF. The variable domain in full, completed from reference TRBV29-1 and TRBJ1-1, reads SAVISQKPSRDICQRGTSLTIQCQVDSQVTMMFWYRQQPGQSLTLIATANQGSEATYESGFVIDKFPISRPNLTFSTLTVSNMSPEDSSIYLCSGGTANTEAFFGQGTRLTVV.